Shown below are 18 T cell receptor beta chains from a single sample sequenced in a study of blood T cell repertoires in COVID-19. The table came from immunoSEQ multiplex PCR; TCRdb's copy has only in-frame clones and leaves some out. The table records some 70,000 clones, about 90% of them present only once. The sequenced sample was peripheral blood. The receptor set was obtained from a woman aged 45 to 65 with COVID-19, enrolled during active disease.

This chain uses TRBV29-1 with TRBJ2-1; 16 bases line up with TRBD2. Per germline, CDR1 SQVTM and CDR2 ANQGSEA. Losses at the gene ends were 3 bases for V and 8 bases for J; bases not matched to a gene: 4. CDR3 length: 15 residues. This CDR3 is CSVDMGLAGGDEQFF. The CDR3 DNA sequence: TGCAGCGTTGATATGGGACTAGCGGGAGGGGATGAGCAGTTCTTC.

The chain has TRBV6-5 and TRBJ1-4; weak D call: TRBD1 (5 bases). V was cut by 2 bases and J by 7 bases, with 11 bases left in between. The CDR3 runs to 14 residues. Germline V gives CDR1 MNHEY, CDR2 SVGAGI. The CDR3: CASSYGGDREKLFF. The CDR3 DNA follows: TGTGCCAGCAGTTACGGGGGGGATCGTGAAAAACTGTTTTTT.

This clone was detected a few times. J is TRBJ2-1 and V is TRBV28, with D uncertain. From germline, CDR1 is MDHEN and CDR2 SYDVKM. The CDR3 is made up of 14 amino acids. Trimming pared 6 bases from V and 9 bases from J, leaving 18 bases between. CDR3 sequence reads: CASRGELKNGEQFF. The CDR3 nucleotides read TGTGCCAGCAGAGGAGAGCTAAAGAACGGTGAGCAGTTCTTC.

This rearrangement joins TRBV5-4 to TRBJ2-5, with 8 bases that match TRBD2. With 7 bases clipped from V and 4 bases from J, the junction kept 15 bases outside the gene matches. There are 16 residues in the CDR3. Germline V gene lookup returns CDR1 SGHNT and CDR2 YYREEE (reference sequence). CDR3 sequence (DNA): TGTGCCAGCTCTGCCCGGGCTAGCGGGCGGACAGAGACCCAGTACTTC. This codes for CASSARASGRTETQYF.

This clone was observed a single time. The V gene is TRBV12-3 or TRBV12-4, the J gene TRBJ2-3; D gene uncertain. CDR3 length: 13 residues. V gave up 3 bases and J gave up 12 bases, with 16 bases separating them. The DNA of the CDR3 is TGTGCCAGCAGTTTTAGTTTGGCGGAACCCCAGTATTTT. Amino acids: CASSFSLAEPQYF.

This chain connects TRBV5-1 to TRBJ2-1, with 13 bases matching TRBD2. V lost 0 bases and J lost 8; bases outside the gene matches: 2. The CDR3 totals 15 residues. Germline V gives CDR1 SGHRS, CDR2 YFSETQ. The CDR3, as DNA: TGCGCCAGCAGCTTGGGGACTAGCGGGAGTTATGAGCAGTTCTTC. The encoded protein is CASSLGTSGSYEQFF.

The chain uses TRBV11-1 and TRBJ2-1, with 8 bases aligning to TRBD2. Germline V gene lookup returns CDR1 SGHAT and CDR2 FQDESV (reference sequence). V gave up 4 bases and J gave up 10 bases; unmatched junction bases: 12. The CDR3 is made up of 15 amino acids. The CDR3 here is CASSSALAVQEEQFF. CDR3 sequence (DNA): TGTGCCAGCAGCTCGGCACTAGCGGTACAGGAAGAGCAGTTCTTC. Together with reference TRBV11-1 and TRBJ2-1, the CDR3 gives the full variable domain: EAEVAQSPRYKITEKSQAVAFWCDPISGHATLYWYRQILGQGPELLVQFQDESVVDDSQLPKDRFSAERLKGVDSTLKIQPAELGDSAMYLCASSSALAVQEEQFFGPGTRLTVL.

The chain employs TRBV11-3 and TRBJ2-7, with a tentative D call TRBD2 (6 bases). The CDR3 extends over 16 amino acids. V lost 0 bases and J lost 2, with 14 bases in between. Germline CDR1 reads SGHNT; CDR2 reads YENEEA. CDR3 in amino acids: CASSLDLGRETYEQYF. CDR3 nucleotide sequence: TGTGCCAGCAGCTTAGATCTCGGGCGGGAAACCTACGAGCAGTACTTC.

The CDR3: CATSRDGLAGAGELFF. For the CDR3, the DNA is TGTGCCACCAGCAGAGATGGGCTAGCGGGGGCCGGGGAGCTGTTTTTT. The chain has TRBV15 and TRBJ2-2; 10 nucleotides line up with TRBD2. The J segment lost 6 bases and the V segment lost 0 bases, leaving 4 bases of the junction unmatched. The CDR3 is made up of 16 amino acids. Germline CDR1 and CDR2: LNHNV and YYDKDF (reference sequence).

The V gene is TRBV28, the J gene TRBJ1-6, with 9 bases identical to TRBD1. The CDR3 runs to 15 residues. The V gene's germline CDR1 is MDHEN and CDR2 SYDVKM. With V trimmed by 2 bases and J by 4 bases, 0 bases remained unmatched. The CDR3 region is CASSLGTGYNSPLHF. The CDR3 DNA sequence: TGTGCCAGCAGTTTAGGGACAGGGTATAATTCACCCCTCCACTTT.

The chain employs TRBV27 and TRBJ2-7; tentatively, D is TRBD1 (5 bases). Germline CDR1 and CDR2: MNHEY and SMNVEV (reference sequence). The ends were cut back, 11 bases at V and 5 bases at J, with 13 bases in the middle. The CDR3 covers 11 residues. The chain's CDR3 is CAVPTDDEQYF. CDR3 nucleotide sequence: TGTGCCGTTCCGACAGACGACGAGCAGTACTTC.

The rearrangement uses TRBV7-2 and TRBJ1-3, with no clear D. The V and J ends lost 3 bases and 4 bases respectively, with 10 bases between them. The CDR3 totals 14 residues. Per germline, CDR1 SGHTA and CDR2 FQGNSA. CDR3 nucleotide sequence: TGTGCCAGCAGCTTGAAGTTTACAGGAAACACCATATATTTT. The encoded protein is CASSLKFTGNTIYF.

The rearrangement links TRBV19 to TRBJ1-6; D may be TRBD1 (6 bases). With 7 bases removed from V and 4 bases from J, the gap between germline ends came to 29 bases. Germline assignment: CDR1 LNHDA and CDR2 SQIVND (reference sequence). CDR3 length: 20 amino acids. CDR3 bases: TGTGCCAGTACAGAGGCCGGGACAAACGCCGCAAATTTTTATAATTCACCCCTCCACTTT. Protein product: CASTEAGTNAANFYNSPLHF.

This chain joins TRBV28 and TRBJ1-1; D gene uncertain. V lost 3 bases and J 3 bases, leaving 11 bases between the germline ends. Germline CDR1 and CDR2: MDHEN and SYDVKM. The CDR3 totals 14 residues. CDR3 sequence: CASSLRQSYTEAFF. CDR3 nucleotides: TGTGCCAGCAGTTTGCGGCAGTCCTACACTGAAGCTTTCTTT. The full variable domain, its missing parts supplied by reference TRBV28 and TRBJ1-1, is DVKVTQSSRYLVKRTGEKVFLECVQDMDHENMFWYRQDPGLGLRLIYFSYDVKMKEKGDIPEGYSVSREKKERFSLILESASTNQTSMYLCASSLRQSYTEAFFGQGTRLTVV.

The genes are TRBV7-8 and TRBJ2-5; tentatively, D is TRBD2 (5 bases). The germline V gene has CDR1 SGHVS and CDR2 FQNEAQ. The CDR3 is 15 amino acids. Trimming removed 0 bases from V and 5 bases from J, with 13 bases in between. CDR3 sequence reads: CASSLAGQREETQYF. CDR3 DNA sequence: TGTGCCAGCAGCTTAGCAGGTCAGAGGGAGGAGACCCAGTACTTC.

The CDR3 spells CASTSTSGPNEQFF. As DNA, the CDR3 is TGTGCCAGCACCTCAACTAGCGGCCCCAATGAGCAGTTCTTC. V is TRBV7-8 and J is TRBJ2-1; 8 nucleotides agree with TRBD2. CDR1 and CDR2 from the germline V gene are SGHVS and FQNEAQ. The CDR3 has 14 residues. V gave up 7 bases and J gave up 6 bases; unmatched junction bases: 8. The variable domain in full, with the rest retrieved from reference TRBV7-8 and TRBJ2-1, is GAGVSQSPRYKVAKRGQDVALRCDPISGHVSLFWYQQALGQGPEFLTYFQNEAQLDKSGLPSDRFFAERPEGSVSTLKIQRTQQEDSAVYLCASTSTSGPNEQFFGPGTRLTVL.

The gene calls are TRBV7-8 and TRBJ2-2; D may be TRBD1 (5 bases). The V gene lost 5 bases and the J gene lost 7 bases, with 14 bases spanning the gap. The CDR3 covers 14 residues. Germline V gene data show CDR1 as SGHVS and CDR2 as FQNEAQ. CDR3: CASSGDDSYGELFF. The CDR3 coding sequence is TGTGCCAGCAGCGGGGATGACAGCTACGGGGAGCTGTTTTTT.

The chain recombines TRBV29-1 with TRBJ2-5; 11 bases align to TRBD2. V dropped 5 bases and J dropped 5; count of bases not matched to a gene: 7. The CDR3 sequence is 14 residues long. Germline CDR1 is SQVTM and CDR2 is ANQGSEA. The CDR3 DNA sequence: TGCAGCGTTTTAGCGGGAGGGCTTAAGGAGACCCAGTACTTC. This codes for CSVLAGGLKETQYF.